These 14 T cell receptor beta chains came from one sample sequenced in a study of PD-1 blockade in classical Hodgkin lymphoma. Measured with immunoSEQ multiplex PCR; TCRdb has only the in-frame clones, and not every one. The profile shows around 66,000 clones, 60% to 80% of them singletons. All patients relapsed after autologous stem cell transplantation, and brentuximab vedotin exposure varied. The material sequenced was peripheral blood mononuclear cells (PBMCs), taken before the second cycle of nivolumab. Receptors originate from a human donor with classical Hodgkin lymphoma.

The chain has TRBV28 and TRBJ2-7, with TRBD1 matching over 9 bases. Germline CDR1 reads MDHEN; CDR2 reads SYDVKM. The CDR3 is 14 residues long. The junction had 1 base not matched to a gene; V was cut back by 4 bases and J by 0 bases. The DNA of the CDR3 is TGTGCCAGCAGTTGGACAGGGGACTCCTACGAGCAGTACTTC. As protein: CASSWTGDSYEQYF.

The V call is TRBV6-1, the J call TRBJ1-5; TRBD1 matches 12 bases. V dropped 4 bases and J dropped 0; count of bases not matched to a gene: 4. The CDR3 spans 17 residues. The germline gives CDR1 MNHNS, CDR2 SASEGT. CDR3 nucleotides: TGTGCCAGCAGTGGGGACAGGGGGCCGTATAGCAATCAGCCCCAGCATTTT. This codes for CASSGDRGPYSNQPQHF.

The chain combines TRBV5-1 with TRBJ2-3; tentatively, D is TRBD2 (5 bases). This CDR3 spans 15 amino acids. V was cut by 0 bases and J by 6 bases, with 14 bases left in between. Germline V CDR1 and CDR2: SGHRS, YFSETQ. In nucleotides, the CDR3 is TGCGCCAGCAGCTTGGGGAGCGTCCCGGGGGATACGCAGTATTTT. Its protein is CASSLGSVPGDTQYF.

V usage is TRBV6-1 and J usage is TRBJ1-2; D perhaps matches TRBD1 (6 bases). Germline loops: CDR1 MNHNS, CDR2 SASEGT. The CDR3 spans 16 residues. The V end was cut by 2 bases, the J end by 3 bases, with 16 bases between. Written as DNA, the CDR3 is TGTGCCAGCAGTGAACCATGGGGGGGCGAGGACTATGGCTACACCTTC. Translated: CASSEPWGGEDYGYTF.

J is TRBJ1-1 and V is TRBV19; 7 bases fit TRBD1. The germline V gene encodes CDR1 LNHDA and CDR2 SQIVND (reference sequence). Trimming cost V 2 bases and J 4 bases; bases outside gene matches: 7. The CDR3 totals 15 residues. CDR3 in amino acids: CASSIRSDRTTEAFF. The CDR3 coding sequence is TGTGCCAGTAGTATAAGGTCGGACAGGACCACTGAAGCTTTCTTT.

The chain couples TRBV6-1 to TRBJ2-1; 10 bases are shared with TRBD1. With 4 bases clipped from V and 7 bases from J, the junction kept 7 bases outside the gene matches. Germline V gene sequence: CDR1 MNHNS, CDR2 SASEGT. The CDR3 extends over 15 amino acids. CDR3 nucleotides: TGTGCCAGCAGTGGTCGGACAGGGGGGACAAATGAGCAGTTCTTC. Its translation: CASSGRTGGTNEQFF.

The chain has TRBV11-2 and TRBJ2-1, with D possibly TRBD2 on 5 matching bases. CDR1 and CDR2 (germline): SGHAT, FQNNGV. CDR3 length: 13 residues. V was pared by 4 bases and J by 9 bases, with 13 bases between. The CDR3 coding sequence is TGTGCCAGCAGCTCTTACCTAGAGGGTGAGCAGTTCTTC. Amino acid sequence: CASSSYLEGEQFF.

The genes are TRBV27 and TRBJ2-2, with D perhaps matching TRBD1 (5 bases). The germline gives CDR1 MNHEY, CDR2 SMNVEV (reference sequence). This CDR3 is 13 amino acids long. The V and J ends lost 2 bases and 6 bases respectively, with 7 bases between them. In DNA form, the CDR3 reads TGTGCCAGCAGTTTACTAGGGGCCGGGGAGCTGTTTTTT. Its translation is CASSLLGAGELFF.

The CDR3 sequence: CASSEQGVGEQYF. The CDR3, as DNA: TGTGCCAGCAGTGAACAGGGGGTAGGTGAGCAGTACTTC. This chain joins TRBV2 and TRBJ2-7, with 7 bases identical to TRBD1. The CDR3 is 13 residues long. After removal of 2 bases from V and 7 bases from J, the junction contained 5 bases not matched to a gene. Per the germline V gene, CDR1 is SNHLY and CDR2 is FYNNEI.

This clone was picked up a small number of times. The V call is TRBV30, the J call TRBJ2-7; the D is unclear. The CDR3 covers 13 residues. Trimming shortened V by 3 bases and J by 0 bases, and 9 bases separated the two germline ends. Germline CDR1 and CDR2: GTSNPN and SVGIG (reference sequence). This CDR3 is CAWSTGLSYEQYF. CDR3 in DNA: TGTGCCTGGAGCACGGGCCTCTCCTACGAGCAGTACTTC.

The chain uses TRBV19 and TRBJ2-4; D uncertain. Germline V gene data show CDR1 as LNHDA and CDR2 as SQIVND (reference sequence). CDR3 length: 20 residues. V lost 2 bases and J 3 bases, leaving 26 bases between the germline ends. The CDR3 DNA reads TGTGCCAGTAGTATATATTCGCGATCCGACCCCTCAAGGGTCAAAAACATTCAGTACTTC. Its protein is CASSIYSRSDPSRVKNIQYF.

The CDR3 loop is CASSVGSPYEQYF. The DNA of the CDR3 is TGTGCCAGCAGTGTCGGGAGCCCCTACGAGCAGTACTTC. The chain uses TRBV28 and TRBJ2-7; TRBD2 is a possible D gene (6 bases). The CDR3 runs 13 residues. The germline CDR1 and CDR2 sequences are MDHEN and SYDVKM. The V and J ends lost 5 bases and 2 bases respectively, with 10 bases between them. The full variable domain, its missing parts supplied by reference TRBV28 and TRBJ2-7, is DVKVTQSSRYLVKRTGEKVFLECVQDMDHENMFWYRQDPGLGLRLIYFSYDVKMKEKGDIPEGYSVSREKKERFSLILESASTNQTSMYLCASSVGSPYEQYFGPGTRLTVT.

The chain couples TRBV30 to TRBJ1-1; the D is unclear. The germline CDR1 and CDR2 sequences are GTSNPN and SVGIG (reference sequence). This CDR3 region has 14 residues. Between the trimmed V and J ends, which lost 4 bases and 0 bases, there was a span of 12 bases. This chain's CDR3 is CAWISVRMNTEAFF. The CDR3 nucleotides read TGTGCCTGGATCTCGGTACGGATGAACACTGAAGCTTTCTTT. Drawing the rest from reference TRBV30 and TRBJ1-1, the complete variable domain is SQTIHQWPATLVQPVGSPLSLECTVEGTSNPNLYWYRQAAGRGLQLLFYSVGIGQISSEVPQNLSASRPQDRQFILSSKKLLLSDSGFYLCAWISVRMNTEAFFGQGTRLTVV.

By share of the sample, this clone is medium-sized. The chain is built from TRBV7-9 and TRBJ1-5; D ambiguous. The CDR3 contains 11 residues. From germline, CDR1 is SEHNR and CDR2 FQNEAQ (reference sequence). Trimming left V 3 bases short and J 5 bases short, with 2 bases between. CDR3 coding DNA: TGTGCCAGCAGCTTCGATCAGCCCCAGCATTTT. Translating it yields CASSFDQPQHF.